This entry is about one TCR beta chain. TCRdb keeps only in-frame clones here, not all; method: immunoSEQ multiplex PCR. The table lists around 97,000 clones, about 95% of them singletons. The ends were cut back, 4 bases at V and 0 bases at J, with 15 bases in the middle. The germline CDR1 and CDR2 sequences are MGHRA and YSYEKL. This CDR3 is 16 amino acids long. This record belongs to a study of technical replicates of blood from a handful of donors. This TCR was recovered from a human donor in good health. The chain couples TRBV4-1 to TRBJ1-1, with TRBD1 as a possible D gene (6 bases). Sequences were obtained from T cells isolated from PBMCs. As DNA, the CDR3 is TGCGCCAGCAGCCCCTCGAGGGGGAGTATGAACACTGAAGCTTTCTTT. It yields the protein CASSPSRGSMNTEAFF.